The 2 T cell receptor beta chains listed next were all sequenced from one sample in a study of cytomegalovirus exposure and HLA in healthy donors. The study ran its PCR with 60 Vbeta and 13 Jbeta primers. Sequencing was performed with immunoSEQ multiplex PCR; in TCRdb, only in-frame clones are kept and a portion is missing. Counted here are about 130,000 clones, roughly 72% occurring once; the ten biggest clones make up roughly 1.8%. Source material: PBMCs. Receptor source: a woman in her fifties or sixties in good health and CMV-seronegative.

This clone was detected only a few times. The J gene is TRBJ2-7, the V gene TRBV7-2, with TRBD1 matching 7 bases. V dropped 6 bases and J dropped 6; count of bases not matched to a gene: 2. The CDR3 covers 11 residues. Germline-derived CDR1 and CDR2 are SGHTA and FQGNSA. The chain's CDR3 is CASRRQGEQYF. Here the CDR3 DNA reads TGTGCCAGCAGGCGACAGGGCGAGCAGTACTTC.

Only a few counts were recorded for this clone. The chain is built from TRBV9 and TRBJ2-7; TRBD2 might be the D (5 bases). V was cut by 0 bases and J by 5 bases, with 15 bases left in between. Germline lookup yields CDR1 SGDLS and CDR2 YYNGEE. This CDR3 is built from 15 residues. The CDR3 protein is CASSVGAGFRNEQYF. The CDR3 nucleotides are TGTGCCAGCAGCGTAGGGGCGGGTTTCCGGAACGAGCAGTACTTC.